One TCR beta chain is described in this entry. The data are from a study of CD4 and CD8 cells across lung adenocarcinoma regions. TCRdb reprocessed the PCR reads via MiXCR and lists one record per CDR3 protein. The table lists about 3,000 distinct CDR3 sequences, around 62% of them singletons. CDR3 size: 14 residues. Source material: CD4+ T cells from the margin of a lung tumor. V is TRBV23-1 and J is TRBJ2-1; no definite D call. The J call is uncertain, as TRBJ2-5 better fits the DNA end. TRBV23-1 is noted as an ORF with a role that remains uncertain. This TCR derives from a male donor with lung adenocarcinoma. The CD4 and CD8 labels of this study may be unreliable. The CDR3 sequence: CASSQVLGWETQYF. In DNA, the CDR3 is TGCGCCAGCAGTCAGGTACTGGGCTGGGAGACCCAGTACTTC.